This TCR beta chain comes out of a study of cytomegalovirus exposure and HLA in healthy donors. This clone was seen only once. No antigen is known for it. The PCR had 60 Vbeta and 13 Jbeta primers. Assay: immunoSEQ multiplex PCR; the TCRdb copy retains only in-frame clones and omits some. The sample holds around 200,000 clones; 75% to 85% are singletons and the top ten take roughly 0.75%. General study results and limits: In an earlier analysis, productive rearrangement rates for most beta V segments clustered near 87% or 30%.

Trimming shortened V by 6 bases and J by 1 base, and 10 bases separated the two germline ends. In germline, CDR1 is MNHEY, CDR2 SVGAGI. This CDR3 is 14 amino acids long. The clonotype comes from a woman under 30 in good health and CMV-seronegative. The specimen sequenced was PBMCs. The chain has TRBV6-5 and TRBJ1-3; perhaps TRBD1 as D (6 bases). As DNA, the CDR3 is TGTGCCAGCAGGGTACAGGGTTCTGGAAACACCATATATTTT. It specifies CASRVQGSGNTIYF.